This T cell receptor beta chain derives from a study of beta chain features in type 1 diabetes. For the study at large: Summed over all samples, the examined sorted cells came to 85 million to 140 million. Overall study results and limits: Lower insertion and higher deletion counts appeared at VDJ junctions in type 1 diabetes patients.

For this clone: No antigen is known for it.

Per germline, CDR1 SEHNR and CDR2 FQNEAQ (reference sequence). The CDR3 consists of 11 residues. The germline V and J ends were trimmed by 2 bases and 7 bases, with 5 bases remaining between them. Investigators reverse transcribed all isolated RNA, so they sequenced expressed TCRB transcripts. Profiling relied on immunoSEQ multiplex PCR, and the TCRdb table lists in-frame clones only, not all of them. The sample lists about 900,000 clones, about a sixth occurring once. By way of CD45RO/CCR7/CD25/CD127/CD95/CD27, the CD4+ regulatory, stem cell-like memory, central memory and naive cells were sorted. The chain combines TRBV7-9 with TRBJ1-1; no firm D call. Sequencing was performed on naive CD4+ T cells from blood. This clonotype was sampled from a woman aged 18-29 years in good health. The CDR3 sequence is CASSLMGEAFF. The CDR3, as DNA: TGTGCCAGCAGCTTAATGGGTGAAGCTTTCTTT. Supplemented by reference TRBV7-9 and TRBJ1-1, the full variable domain reads DTGVSQNPRHKITKRGQNVTFRCDPISEHNRLYWYRQTLGQGPEFLTYFQNEAQLEKSRLLSDRFSAERPKGSFSTLEIQRTEQGDSAMYLCASSLMGEAFFGQGTRLTVV.